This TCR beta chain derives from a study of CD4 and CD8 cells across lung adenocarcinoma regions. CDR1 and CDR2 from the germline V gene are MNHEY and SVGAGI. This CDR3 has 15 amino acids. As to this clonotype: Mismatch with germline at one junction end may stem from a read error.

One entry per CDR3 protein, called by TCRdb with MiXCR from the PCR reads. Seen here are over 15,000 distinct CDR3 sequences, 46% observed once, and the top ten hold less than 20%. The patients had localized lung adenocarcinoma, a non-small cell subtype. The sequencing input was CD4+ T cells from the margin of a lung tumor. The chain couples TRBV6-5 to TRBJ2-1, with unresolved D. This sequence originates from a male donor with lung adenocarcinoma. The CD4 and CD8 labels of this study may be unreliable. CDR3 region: CASSLAPPGYDAQFF. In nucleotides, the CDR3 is TGTGCCAGCAGTTTGGCGCCCCCTGGATACGATGCGCAGTTTTTC.